This paragraph reports one TCR beta chain. This record belongs to a study of blood T cell repertoires in COVID-19. The wider study: From the United States, Italy and Spain came samples of acute and convalescent COVID-19.

In germline, CDR1 is LGHNA, CDR2 YSLEER. The CDR3 loop spans 21 amino acids. J was trimmed by 1 base and V by 3 bases; bases with no gene match: 20. Methods used by the authors: Reference gene primer amplification in the assay estimated nucleated cell counts. Generated by immunoSEQ multiplex PCR, the TCRdb table keeps only in-frame clones and is missing some. D and trimming come from the DNA, and the V and J calls and clone size come from that table. This sample has under 250,000 clones, with 70% to 85% found just once. The chain is built from TRBV4-3 and TRBJ2-2, with 7 bases fitting TRBD1. This TCR came from a man aged 50 or older with active or convalescent COVID-19. The sample consisted of peripheral blood. As DNA, the CDR3 is TGCGCCAGCAGCCACGCCGCCCCCCTGGTCTCGGACAGGTTGAACACCGGGGAGCTGTTTTTT. Amino acids: CASSHAAPLVSDRLNTGELFF.